This T cell receptor (beta chain) comes out of a study of blood T cell repertoires in COVID-19. Study context: Whether acute or convalescent, the COVID-19 samples came from the United States, Italy and Spain.

V was trimmed by 1 base and J by 0 bases, leaving 13 bases between them. There are 18 residues in the CDR3. Per germline, CDR1 MGHRA and CDR2 YSYEKL. Here immunoSEQ multiplex PCR was the method, and the copy in TCRdb shows in-frame clones only, minus some. The sample has approximately 30,000 clones, around 90% seen once. The chain employs TRBV4-1 and TRBJ1-6; tentative D call: TRBD1 (5 bases). Sequences were obtained from peripheral blood. This clonotype was sampled from a human donor in a cohort sampled during active COVID-19. The CDR3: CASSQADMGFSYNSPLHF. CDR3 DNA: TGCGCCAGCAGCCAAGCGGACATGGGCTTCTCCTATAATTCACCCCTCCACTTT.